The rows below give T cell receptor beta chains drawn from one sample of a study of T cells in Graves' hyperthyroidism and ophthalmopathy. TCRdb re-called the multiplex PCR reads through MiXCR, storing one row per CDR3 protein. The table lists fewer than 350,000 distinct CDR3 sequences, roughly 14% of them singletons. The specimen sequenced was blood. Receptors were obtained from a woman between 25 and 40 years old with Graves' hyperthyroidism that later progressed to Graves' ophthalmopathy. Both conserved end residues are part of each CDR3. Fields, in order: CDR3 protein, CDR3 DNA, V gene, J gene, D gene, clone size. D genes are given only for firm matches. Some rows have no size entry. The others give once, few or many, or a class for an expanded clone.

CDR3: CAISESRGRGMDNEQFF
DNA: TGTGCCATCAGTGAGTCCCGGGGCCGGGGGATGGATAATGAGCAGTTCTTC
V: TRBV10-3
J: TRBJ2-1
D: NA
size: many

CDR3: CASSSGRQGAVNEQFF
DNA: TGTGCCAGCAGCTCTGGTCGGCAGGGGGCTGTAAATGAGCAGTTCTTC
V: TRBV11-3
J: TRBJ2-1
D: TRBD1
size: many

CDR3: CASSLWGISDTQYF
DNA: TGTGCCAGCAGTTTATGGGGGATCTCAGATACGCAGTATTTT
V: TRBV27
J: TRBJ2-3
D: NA
size: many

CDR3: CSAWDRGGSGANVLTF
DNA: TGCAGCGCCTGGGACAGGGGAGGATCTGGGGCCAACGTCCTGACTTTC
V: TRBV29-1
J: TRBJ2-6
D: TRBD1
size: NA

CDR3: CASSLRGAYGDEQFF
DNA: TGTGCCAGCAGTTTAAGGGGGGCTTACGGAGATGAGCAGTTCTTC
V: TRBV28
J: TRBJ2-1
D: NA
size: many

CDR3: CASSGDRTYEQYF
DNA: TGTGCCAGCAGCGGGGATCGTACCTACGAGCAGTACTTC
V: TRBV7-9
J: TRBJ2-7
D: NA
size: many

CDR3: CASSMAQSYYGYTF
DNA: TGTGCCAGCAGTATGGCGCAGAGCTACTATGGCTACACCTTC
V: TRBV6-2/TRBV6-3
J: TRBJ1-2
D: NA
size: NA

CDR3: CASSFPVSGNTIYF
DNA: TGTGCCAGCAGTTTCCCAGTCTCTGGAAACACCATATATTTT
V: TRBV12-3/TRBV12-4
J: TRBJ1-3
D: NA
size: few

CDR3: CAIPTAENTGELFF
DNA: TGTGCCATCCCGACAGCGGAGAACACCGGGGAGCTGTTTTTT
V: TRBV10-3
J: TRBJ2-2
D: NA
size: many

CDR3: CASSPPIGGQMQYF
DNA: TGTGCCAGCTCACCACCAATAGGCGGACAGATGCAGTACTTC
V: TRBV18
J: TRBJ2-7
D: NA
size: many

CDR3: CASCSGMNTGELFF
DNA: TGTGCCAGCTGTAGCGGGATGAACACCGGGGAGCTGTTTTTT
V: TRBV27
J: TRBJ2-2
D: TRBD2
size: NA

CDR3: CASSLPPGWGSSDTQYF
DNA: TGTGCCAGCAGCTTACCCCCTGGGTGGGGGTCATCAGATACGCAGTATTTT
V: TRBV7-9
J: TRBJ2-3
D: NA
size: NA

CDR3: CVSSTEGGEKLFF
DNA: TGTGTCAGCAGTACAGAGGGGGGTGAAAAACTGTTTTTT
V: TRBV11-2
J: TRBJ1-4
D: NA
size: NA

CDR3: CSAASGTSGVEQYF
DNA: TGCAGTGCGGCCTCCGGGACTAGCGGAGTCGAGCAGTACTTC
V: TRBV20-1
J: TRBJ2-7
D: TRBD2
size: NA

CDR3: CASSPVRQENTGELFF
DNA: TGTGCCAGCTCACCAGTTCGACAGGAAAACACCGGGGAGCTGTTTTTT
V: TRBV18
J: TRBJ2-2
D: NA
size: many

CDR3: CASSLVSPTYEQYF
DNA: TGTGCCAGCAGTTTGGTTTCCCCCACCTACGAGCAGTACTTC
V: TRBV28
J: TRBJ2-7
D: NA
size: NA

CDR3: CAIRYTGELFF
DNA: TGTGCCATCAGGTATACCGGGGAGCTGTTTTTT
V: TRBV10-3
J: TRBJ2-2
D: NA
size: NA